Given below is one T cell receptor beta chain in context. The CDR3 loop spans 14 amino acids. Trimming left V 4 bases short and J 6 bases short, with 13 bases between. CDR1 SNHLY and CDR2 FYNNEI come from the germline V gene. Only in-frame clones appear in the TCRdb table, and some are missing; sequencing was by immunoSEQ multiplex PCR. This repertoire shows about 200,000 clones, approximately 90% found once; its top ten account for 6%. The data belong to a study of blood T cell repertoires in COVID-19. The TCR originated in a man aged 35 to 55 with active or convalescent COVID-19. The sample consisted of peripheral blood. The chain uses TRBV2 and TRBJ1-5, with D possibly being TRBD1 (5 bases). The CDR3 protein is CASSVGQGGQPQHF. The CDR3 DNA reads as TGTGCCAGCAGTGTCGGTCAGGGAGGTCAGCCCCAGCATTTT.